This T cell receptor (beta chain) was documented in a study of shared clonotypes between healthy human individuals. Assay: immunoSEQ multiplex PCR; the TCRdb copy retains only in-frame clones and omits some. The table records 2 million to 2.5 million clones, 95% of them present only once. A note on this clone: Its target is unknown.

Germline values: CDR1 SGHDT, CDR2 YYEEEE. J gave up 8 bases and V 4 bases, and 20 bases lay outside the gene matches. The length of the CDR3 is 17 residues. The study's findings and limits: It was the non-shared clonotypes that had lower generation probabilities than clonotypes shared by all four donors.

What was sequenced was naive CD4+ T cells sorted from blood. The sample's subset: CD45RA+ positively selected. This sequence originates from a man younger than 35 in good health. The chain couples TRBV5-6 to TRBJ1-2; 7 nucleotides align to TRBD1. This CDR3 is CASSHFNSISTGSGYTF. As DNA, the CDR3 is TGTGCCAGCAGCCATTTTAACAGTATCTCGACAGGGAGCGGCTACACCTTC.